This is a list of T cell receptor beta chains from one sample in a study of cytomegalovirus exposure and HLA in healthy donors. Generated by immunoSEQ multiplex PCR, the TCRdb table keeps only in-frame clones and is missing some. The table shows about 98,000 clones, with more than 70% occurring only once. The sample was PBMCs. All receptors come from a man in his late teens or twenties in good health and CMV-seropositive. Each CDR3 is given with its conserved first and last residue. The D gene is left open where the match is weak. Clone size is given for some rows only: seen once, a few or many times, or a class if the clone is expanded.

D gene | J gene | V gene | clone size | CDR3 protein | CDR3 DNA
- | TRBJ1-2 | TRBV5-1 | once | CASSLDQAGGYGYTF | TGCGCCAGCAGCTTGGATCAGGCAGGAGGCTATGGCTACACCTTC
- | TRBJ2-2 | TRBV7-9 | - | CASSLGMGPDGELFF | TGTGCCAGCAGCTTAGGCATGGGGCCAGACGGGGAGCTGTTTTTT
TRBD1 | TRBJ2-7 | TRBV6-6 | few | CASSHQLGQGAYEQYF | TGTGCCAGCAGCCACCAACTCGGACAGGGGGCGTACGAGCAGTACTTC
TRBD1 | TRBJ2-1 | TRBV27 | - | CASSPGTGVYNEQFF | TGTGCCAGCAGTCCGGGGACAGGGGTGTACAATGAGCAGTTCTTC
TRBD2 | TRBJ2-3 | TRBV4-1 | - | CASSQRGLAGATDTQYF | TGCGCCAGCAGCCAAAGGGGACTAGCGGGAGCCACAGATACGCAGTATTTT
TRBD2 | TRBJ2-7 | TRBV28 | - | CASLPIAGGGYEQYF | TGTGCCAGCCTTCCTATAGCGGGGGGGGGCTACGAGCAGTACTTC
TRBD1 | TRBJ2-1 | TRBV5-4 | - | CASSPGQGWFNEQFF | TGCGCCAGCAGCCCCGGACAGGGGTGGTTCAATGAGCAGTTCTTC
- | TRBJ1-6 | TRBV6-1 | - | CASSEAGQLPSSYNSPLHF | TGTGCCAGCAGTGAAGCTGGACAGTTACCGAGCTCCTATAATTCACCCCTCCACTTT
- | TRBJ1-1 | TRBV28 | once | CASSFRGVTEAFF | TGTGCCAGCAGTTTCCGAGGCGTCACTGAAGCTTTCTTT
TRBD1 | TRBJ1-6 | TRBV4-1 | - | CASSQGQLNSPLHF | TGCGCCAGCAGCCAGGGACAGTTAAATTCACCCCTCCACTTT
- | TRBJ1-1 | TRBV18 | once | CASSLSRDIGTEAFF | TGTGCCAGCTCACTGTCCAGGGACATCGGCACTGAAGCTTTCTTT
- | TRBJ1-2 | TRBV14 | few | CASSQVVMGEDYGYTF | TGTGCCAGCAGCCAGGTGGTGATGGGAGAGGACTATGGCTACACCTTC
- | TRBJ2-5 | TRBV7-7 | - | CASSLGQGLGETQYF | TGTGCCAGCAGCTTAGGGCAGGGACTCGGGGAGACCCAGTACTTC
- | TRBJ2-5 | TRBV7-6 | - | CASSPRQTQETQYF | TGTGCCAGCAGCCCCCGGCAGACTCAAGAGACCCAGTACTTC
- | TRBJ2-3 | TRBV6-1 | - | CASRFGESSTDTQYF | TGTGCCAGCAGGTTCGGGGAATCTAGCACAGATACGCAGTATTTT
- | TRBJ1-1 | TRBV5-4 | few | CASSLEGTEAFF | TGTGCCAGCAGCCTAGAGGGCACTGAAGCTTTCTTT
TRBD1 | TRBJ1-5 | TRBV7-2 | - | CASSKFRGGQGNQPQHF | TGTGCCAGCAGCAAATTTAGGGGAGGACAGGGCAATCAGCCCCAGCATTTT
TRBD2 | TRBJ2-3 | TRBV4-2 | - | CASSQDGGSTDTQYF | TGTGCCAGCAGCCAAGACGGGGGGTCCACAGATACGCAGTATTTT
- | TRBJ1-2 | TRBV5-6 | - | CASSLERVGYTF | TGTGCCAGCAGCTTGGAGCGGGTTGGCTACACCTTC
- | TRBJ2-7 | TRBV14 | - | CASSQVSLYEQYF | TGTGCCAGCAGCCAAGTGTCACTCTACGAGCAGTACTTC
- | TRBJ1-5 | TRBV19 | - | CASGAASNQPQHF | TGTGCCAGTGGGGCGGCTAGCAATCAGCCCCAGCATTTT
- | TRBJ1-3 | TRBV15 | once | CATSSRDMTGNTIYF | TGTGCCACCAGCTCCCGGGACATGACTGGAAACACCATATATTTT
- | TRBJ1-1 | TRBV19 | - | CASSIGTRNTEASF | TGTGCCAGTAGTATAGGAACCAGGAACACTGAAGCTTCCTTT
TRBD2 | TRBJ2-2 | TRBV4-1 | - | CASSHATGGTGELFF | TGCGCCAGCAGCCACGCGACGGGAGGGACCGGGGAGCTGTTTTTT
- | TRBJ1-1 | TRBV5-1 | - | CASSLAPRRRQDETRDTEAFF | TGCGCCAGCAGCTTGGCCCCCAGACGGAGACAGGACGAGACCCGGGACACTGAAGCTTTCTTT
- | TRBJ1-2 | TRBV2 | - | CASSEGQTGGYTF | TGTGCCAGCAGTGAGGGGCAGACTGGTGGCTACACCTTC
- | TRBJ1-6 | TRBV9 | once | CASSVEGAGNSPLHF | TGTGCCAGCAGCGTAGAAGGGGCAGGGAATTCACCCCTCCACTTT
- | TRBJ1-1 | TRBV19 | once | CASSIDGGETEAFF | TGTGCCAGTAGTATCGACGGGGGTGAGACTGAAGCTTTCTTT
- | TRBJ2-5 | TRBV7-6 | few | CASSLVHRATREETQYF | TGTGCCAGCAGCTTAGTACATCGGGCGACGCGGGAAGAGACCCAGTACTTC
TRBD1 | TRBJ2-2 | TRBV2 | - | CASRPGQVNTGELFF | TGTGCCAGCAGGCCGGGACAGGTGAACACCGGGGAGCTGTTTTTT
- | TRBJ1-1 | TRBV9 | - | CASSQGDTEAFF | TGTGCCAGCAGCCAAGGGGACACTGAAGCTTTCTTT
- | TRBJ2-5 | TRBV7-9 | - | CASSGRRQGNQETQYF | TGTGCCAGCAGTGGACGGCGGCAGGGTAACCAAGAGACCCAGTACTTC
- | TRBJ1-1 | TRBV5-6 | - | CASSLGTLSNTEAFF | TGTGCCAGCAGCTTGGGGACACTCTCCAACACTGAAGCTTTCTTT
TRBD2 | TRBJ2-1 | TRBV4-2 | - | CASSQGGTSGGPYNEQFF | TGTGCCAGCAGCCAAGGAGGGACTAGCGGGGGCCCTTACAATGAGCAGTTCTTC
- | TRBJ2-7 | TRBV11-3 | - | CASSLSGSTDEQYF | TGTGCCAGCAGCTTATCTGGGAGTACAGACGAGCAGTACTTC
- | TRBJ2-7 | TRBV18 | - | CASSPPGGDEQYF | TGTGCCAGCTCACCACCCGGCGGGGACGAGCAGTACTTC
TRBD1 | TRBJ1-4 | TRBV7-9 | - | CASSLAVDRGGEKLFF | TGTGCCAGCAGCTTAGCGGTGGACAGGGGGGGTGAAAAACTGTTTTTT
TRBD1 | TRBJ1-1 | TRBV14 | once | CASSPDRGPGTEAFF | TGTGCCAGCAGCCCAGACAGGGGGCCGGGAACTGAAGCTTTCTTT